The clone carrying this TCR beta chain was seen ten or more times. Its antigen is currently unknown. RNA transcripts gave rise to amplified TCR beta CDR3 regions. In the first-round RT-PCR of the TCR CDR3, the HTBI primer set was used. TCRdb reanalysed the multiplex PCR reads using MiXCR and keeps one entry per CDR3 protein. Found here are about 270,000 distinct CDR3 sequences, roughly 15% of them singletons; the top ten hold 30%. Researchers barred patients who had uncontrolled infection, other autoimmune disease, pregnancy or lactation. This sample stems from a study of T cells in Graves' hyperthyroidism and ophthalmopathy. General study points: Blood held most thyroid clonotypes expanded above 0.001 frequency.

This receptor was obtained from a woman aged 50 to 65 with Graves' hyperthyroidism that later progressed to Graves' ophthalmopathy. The sequencing input was blood.

This CDR3 is CASSPTGGINEQFF. CDR3 DNA sequence: TGTGCCAGCAGTCCGACAGGGGGCATAAATGAGCAGTTCTTC. V is TRBV12-3 or TRBV12-4 and J is TRBJ2-1; 10 bases match TRBD1. CDR3 length: 14 residues. V trimming: 5 bases; J trimming: 7 bases; junction bases outside the gene matches: 5.